The T cell receptor beta chain under discussion was sequenced for a study of PD-1 blockade in classical Hodgkin lymphoma. Sequencing used immunoSEQ multiplex PCR; TCRdb keeps in-frame clones, though not all of them. The repertoire holds fewer than 50,000 clones, with more than 70% as singletons. There are a few counts of this clone. Germline V gene data show CDR1 as MGHRA and CDR2 as YSYEKL. Between the trimmed V and J ends, which lost 2 bases and 3 bases, there was a span of 17 bases. This CDR3 region has 16 residues. Relapse after autologous stem cell transplantation occurred in every patient, and brentuximab vedotin exposure varied.

The clonotype was recovered from a human donor with classical Hodgkin lymphoma. The chain links TRBV4-1 to TRBJ2-7; TRBD2 might be the D (6 bases). The specimen comprised peripheral blood mononuclear cells (PBMCs), sampled at baseline. The CDR3 here is CASSQSPGGARYEQYF. CDR3 DNA: TGCGCCAGCAGCCAATCTCCCGGAGGGGCCCGCTACGAGCAGTACTTC.